The 18 T cell receptor beta chains in this list originate from one sample, sequenced in a study of STAT5B mutations in CD4+ large granular lymphocyte leukemia. Method: immunoSEQ multiplex PCR; TCRdb's copy keeps in-frame clones and lacks some. The sample lists fewer than 35,000 clones, 72% occurring once. Sequencing was performed on CD4+ T cells from blood buffy coats. The receptors derive from a human donor in good health.

The V and J genes are TRBV29-1 and TRBJ2-7; D is undetermined. V lost 6 bases to trimming and J lost 3 bases, with 15 bases between them. The CDR3 sequence is 13 residues long. CDR1 SQVTM and CDR2 ANQGSEA come from the germline V gene. CDR3 in DNA: TGCAGCGTCGCACCGACACCCCGCTACGAGCAGTACTTC. Amino acid sequence: CSVAPTPRYEQYF.

The V gene is TRBV28, the J gene TRBJ2-3; D could derive from TRBD1 or TRBD2 (6 bases each). Trimming took 3 bases from V and 1 from J, leaving 8 bases between them. This CDR3 has 14 residues. Germline loops: CDR1 MDHEN, CDR2 SYDVKM. The CDR3: CASSLEGGTDTQYF. In DNA, the CDR3 is TGTGCCAGCAGTTTGGAGGGGGGCACAGATACGCAGTATTTT. The whole variable domain, filled in from reference TRBV28 and TRBJ2-3, reads DVKVTQSSRYLVKRTGEKVFLECVQDMDHENMFWYRQDPGLGLRLIYFSYDVKMKEKGDIPEGYSVSREKKERFSLILESASTNQTSMYLCASSLEGGTDTQYFGPGTRLTVL.

This clone was counted a single time. The chain links TRBV7-2 to TRBJ2-2, with a weak D call TRBD1 (5 bases). The CDR3 extends over 16 amino acids. Per the germline V gene, CDR1 is SGHTA and CDR2 is FQGNSA. V was shortened by 5 bases and J by 3 bases, with 16 bases between the two germline ends. The CDR3 DNA reads as TGTGCCAGCAGCGCGCAGGGTCCGCTACACACCGGGGAGCTGTTTTTT. The encoded protein is CASSAQGPLHTGELFF.

This clone was recorded only once. V usage is TRBV5-6 and J usage is TRBJ2-3; no clear D gene. The CDR3 has 14 amino acids. Trimming pared 2 bases from V and 1 base from J, leaving 8 bases between. Germline V lookup: CDR1 SGHDT, CDR2 YYEEEE. The CDR3 protein is CASSLSGGTDTQYF. In DNA, the CDR3 is TGTGCCAGCAGCTTATCCGGTGGCACAGATACGCAGTATTTT.

The chain employs TRBV19 and TRBJ2-5; TRBD2 agrees at 9 bases. V was pared by 0 bases and J by 2 bases, with 7 bases of the junction left unmatched. This CDR3 has 17 residues. Germline CDR1 LNHDA, CDR2 SQIVND (reference sequence). CDR3 sequence reads: CASSIDRASGAQETQYF. CDR3 DNA: TGTGCCAGTAGTATAGATAGAGCTAGCGGGGCGCAAGAGACCCAGTACTTC.

This clone was seen once. The chain combines TRBV6-1 with TRBJ2-7; TRBD1 is a possible D gene (5 bases). V gave up 7 bases and J gave up 1 base, with 11 bases separating them. The V gene's germline CDR1 is MNHNS and CDR2 SASEGT. This CDR3 region has 13 residues. The CDR3 nucleotides read TGTGCCAGCATTCGACAGAGTTCCTACGAGCAGTACTTC. It specifies CASIRQSSYEQYF.

The chain employs TRBV7-2 and TRBJ2-7; 10 bases are a match to TRBD2. The germline V gene has CDR1 SGHTA and CDR2 FQGNSA. This CDR3 is built from 13 residues. The V and J ends lost 5 bases and 3 bases, in that order; junction bases with no gene match: 1. The CDR3 loop is CASSRTSGYEQYF. The CDR3 DNA follows: TGTGCCAGCAGCCGGACTAGCGGCTACGAGCAGTACTTC.

The chain carries TRBV9 and TRBJ1-3; no clear D. Between the trimmed V and J ends, which lost 1 base and 4 bases, there was a span of 18 bases. The CDR3 contains 17 residues. The V gene's germline CDR1 is SGDLS and CDR2 YYNGEE. CDR3 sequence: CASSVSPGGTGGNTIYF. Written as DNA, the CDR3 is TGTGCCAGCAGCGTAAGCCCGGGCGGTACCGGGGGAAACACCATATATTTT.

The V gene is TRBV2, the J gene TRBJ2-7; 13 bases are shared with TRBD2. The germline V gene encodes CDR1 SNHLY and CDR2 FYNNEI. J lost 3 bases, V lost 9 bases, and 8 bases had no gene match. This CDR3 has 15 residues. CDR3 coding DNA: TGTGCCAGAACACCAAGACTAGCGGGGGGCTACGAGCAGTACTTC. Its protein is CARTPRLAGGYEQYF.

The chain joins TRBV7-6 to TRBJ2-5; D remains ambiguous. The V gene lost 9 bases and the J gene lost 5 bases, with 10 bases spanning the gap. CDR1 is SGHVS, CDR2 FNYEAQ, per germline. There are 11 residues in the CDR3. The chain's CDR3 is CASRARETQYF. The CDR3 DNA reads TGTGCCAGTAGAGCGAGGGAGACCCAGTACTTC.

The chain carries TRBV5-6 and TRBJ2-1, with D maybe TRBD2 (7 bases). Germline assignment: CDR1 SGHDT and CDR2 YYEEEE. The CDR3 sequence is 13 residues long. Trimming removed 4 bases at V and 8 bases at J, with 13 bases between. The DNA for the CDR3 is TGTGCCAGCAGCCCCCCGGGGGGCCATGAGCAGTTCTTC. Translation gives CASSPPGGHEQFF.

The chain employs TRBV9 and TRBJ2-1; 10 bases fit TRBD1. The V gene's germline CDR1 is SGDLS and CDR2 YYNGEE. The CDR3 length is 14 residues. J gave up 8 bases and V 3 bases, and 5 bases lay outside the gene matches. The CDR3 spells CASSAGTGVHEQFF. The CDR3 nucleotides read TGTGCCAGCAGCGCGGGGACAGGGGTCCATGAGCAGTTCTTC.

The rearrangement joins TRBV6-5 to TRBJ1-2; 8 positions agree with TRBD1. This CDR3 has 15 amino acids. Unmatched junction bases numbered 7, after V lost 5 bases and J lost 2 bases. CDR1 is MNHEY, CDR2 SVGAGI, per germline. The CDR3 is CASSPQDRVNYGYTF. CDR3 in DNA: TGTGCCAGCAGTCCCCAGGACAGGGTCAACTATGGCTACACCTTC.

V is TRBV4-1 and J is TRBJ2-1; 10 bases match TRBD1. Germline V gene sequence: CDR1 MGHRA, CDR2 YSYEKL. The V gene end was trimmed by 5 bases and the J gene end by 7 bases; junction bases not matched to a gene: 8. The CDR3 sequence is 15 residues long. The DNA for the CDR3 is TGCGCCAGCAGCTGGGACAGGGGCGGGCGGAATGAGCAGTTCTTC. It translates to CASSWDRGGRNEQFF.

J is TRBJ2-2 and V is TRBV5-1; no reliable D call. Looked up from germline, CDR1 is SGHRS and CDR2 is YFSETQ. The CDR3 has 15 amino acids. Trimming stripped 1 base from V and 3 bases from J, with 10 bases between. Written as DNA, the CDR3 is TGCGCCAGCAGCTTGTCGGTTCGGGACACCGGGGAGCTGTTTTTT. Residues: CASSLSVRDTGELFF.

The chain carries TRBV5-4 and TRBJ2-2; D possibly corresponds to TRBD2 (5 bases). This CDR3 comprises 13 residues. The V and J ends lost 10 bases and 2 bases respectively, with 12 bases between them. Per germline, CDR1 SGHNT and CDR2 YYREEE (reference sequence). The CDR3 region is CALSRGNTGELFF. CDR3 nucleotide sequence: TGTGCCCTCAGCCGGGGAAACACCGGGGAGCTGTTTTTT.

This chain connects TRBV5-1 to TRBJ1-1; D not resolved. Trimming stripped 1 base from V and 5 bases from J, with 12 bases between. The germline CDR1 and CDR2 sequences are SGHRS and YFSETQ. This CDR3 has 14 residues. The CDR3 bases are TGCGCCAGCAGCTTGTACGGTGGCGGAACTGAAGCTTTCTTT. Translation gives CASSLYGGGTEAFF.

V usage is TRBV27 and J usage is TRBJ2-1, with D possibly TRBD1 on 7 matching bases. Per germline, CDR1 MNHEY and CDR2 SMNVEV (reference sequence). Trimming cost V 1 base and J 7 bases, with 17 bases left between them. The CDR3 has 16 amino acids. The CDR3 DNA sequence: TGTGCCAGCAGTTTATGGCGACAGGGAGGAAAGAATGAGCAGTTCTTC. It encodes CASSLWRQGGKNEQFF.